What follows describes a single TCR beta chain. Its antigen is unidentified. The sample is drawn from a study of blood T cells in healthy people across ages. Study-wide results and limits: Reliance upon unsorted PBMCs precluded definitive naive versus antigen-experienced comparison. Roughly linear age-related decline in beta diversity appeared, significant by age 40.

Per the germline V gene, CDR1 is DFQATT and CDR2 is SNEGSKA (reference sequence). Trimming took off 1 base at V and 8 bases at J, with 11 bases between the two ends. CDR3 length: 13 amino acids. PCR was performed a second time for about 6 to 12 cycles using a sample-barcoded 5' primer and a J-beta primer mix. MiXCR was run by TCRdb on the 5' RACE reads, yielding one entry per CDR3 protein. This sample has under 2 million distinct CDR3 sequences; about 35% occur once, and the top ten carry approximately 10%. The source is a woman younger than 45 in good health. The sample was blood. This sequence joins TRBV20-1 and TRBJ1-4; tentatively, D is TRBD1 (5 bases). CDR3 bases: TGCAGTGCTAGAGTTTTCGCAGGGGAAAAACTGTTTTTT. It yields the protein CSARVFAGEKLFF.